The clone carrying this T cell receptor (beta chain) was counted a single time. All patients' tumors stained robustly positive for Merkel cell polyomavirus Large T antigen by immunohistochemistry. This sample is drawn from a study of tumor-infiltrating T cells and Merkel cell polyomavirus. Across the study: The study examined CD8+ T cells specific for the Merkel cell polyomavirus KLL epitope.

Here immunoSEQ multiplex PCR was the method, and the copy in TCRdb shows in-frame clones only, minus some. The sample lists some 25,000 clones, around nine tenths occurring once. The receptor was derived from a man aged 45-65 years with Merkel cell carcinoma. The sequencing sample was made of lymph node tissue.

The CDR3 here is CASSPQRDSYNEQFF. In DNA form, the CDR3 reads TGTGCCAGCTCACCACAGAGGGATTCCTACAATGAGCAGTTCTTC. The chain joins TRBV18 to TRBJ2-1; D possibly corresponds to TRBD2 (5 bases). The CDR3 contains 15 residues. V lost 1 base and J lost 1, with 8 bases in between. The germline CDR1 and CDR2 sequences are KGHSH and LQKENI.